This is a list of T cell receptor beta chains from one sample in a study of T cell responses to AZD1222 COVID-19 vaccine. Measured with immunoSEQ multiplex PCR; TCRdb has only the in-frame clones, and not every one. The table records 120,000 to 150,000 clones, less than 95% of them present only once. Sequences were derived from peripheral blood, sampled on day 0 of AZD1222 vaccination. The receptor set was obtained from an adult in good health. Each CDR3 is given with its conserved first and last residue. The order of the fields is clone size, V gene, J gene, D gene, CDR3 DNA, CDR3 protein. The D gene is left open where the match is weak. Where a row states a size, it is once, few, many or the class of an expanded clone; other rows omit it.

>once|TRBV7-2|TRBJ2-1|-
TGTGCCAGCAGCTTAGTACTAGCCGGCGATGAGCAGTTCTTC
CASSLVLAGDEQFF
>-|TRBV11-2|TRBJ1-1|-
TGTGCCAGCAGCTTAGGCCTCGGACAGCCAGAAGCTTTCTTT
CASSLGLGQPEAFF
>-|TRBV5-6|TRBJ2-4|-
TGTGCCAGCAGTTCGTGGGCCCGTACCTTCGCCAAAAACATTCAGTACTTC
CASSSWARTFAKNIQYF
>-|TRBV19|TRBJ1-1|-
TGTGCCAGTAGTGGGGGGCGGGCGCTGAACACTGAAGCTTTCTTT
CASSGGRALNTEAFF
>-|TRBV18|TRBJ2-2|-
TGTGCCAGCTCACCACTAGCCGGCGCGAACACCGGGGAGCTGTTTTTT
CASSPLAGANTGELFF
>-|TRBV2|TRBJ1-5|-
TGTGCCAGCAAGGGGAGCGGGGCAGGACAGCCCCAGCATTTT
CASKGSGAGQPQHF
>-|TRBV19|TRBJ1-6|-
TGTGCCAGTAGTATACCCTCGGACAAGTTCTTCAATTCACCCCTCCACTTT
CASSIPSDKFFNSPLHF
>-|TRBV27|TRBJ1-1|-
TGTGCCAGCAGTTTATATCAGGAGAACACTGAAGCTTTCTTT
CASSLYQENTEAFF
>-|TRBV27|TRBJ2-1|TRBD2
TGTGCCAGCAGGTCAGGACAGGAGCCTCGACTAGCGGGAGGGTTGTACAATGAGCAGTTCTTC
CASRSGQEPRLAGGLYNEQFF
>-|TRBV5-4|TRBJ2-7|TRBD1
TGTGCCAGCAGCGGGACAGGGGACGAGCAGTACTTC
CASSGTGDEQYF
>-|TRBV5-5|TRBJ2-7|-
TGTGCCAGCAGCTCCACCTCGACTGTATACGAGCAGTACTTC
CASSSTSTVYEQYF
>-|TRBV18|TRBJ1-5|TRBD1
TGTGCCAGCTCACCGAGACAGGGGGATCAGCCCCAGCATTTT
CASSPRQGDQPQHF
>-|TRBV4-1|TRBJ2-3|TRBD2
TGCGCCAGCAGCCAAGGGGATCGTGGGACTAGCGCTTTTAGCACAGATACGCAGTATTTT
CASSQGDRGTSAFSTDTQYF
>-|TRBV10-3|TRBJ2-7|TRBD1
TGTGCCATCAGGACGACAGGGGACAGCTCCTACGAGCAGTACTTC
CAIRTTGDSSYEQYF
>once|TRBV27|TRBJ2-5|-
TGTGCCAGCAGTATCCGGGAGGAGACCCAGTACTTC
CASSIREETQYF
>-|TRBV6-5|TRBJ2-2|-
TGTGCCAGCAGTTACTCGTGGCTATTGAACACCGGGGAGCTGTTTTTT
CASSYSWLLNTGELFF
>-|TRBV10-3|TRBJ2-2|-
TGTGCCATCAATCGTGGGGTCGACACCGGGGAGCTGTTTTTT
CAINRGVDTGELFF
>-|TRBV4-3|TRBJ2-2|-
TGCGCCAGCAGCCAAGACGTCCCCGGGGAGCTGTTTTTT
CASSQDVPGELFF
>-|TRBV5-1|TRBJ1-2|-
TGCGCCAGCAGCTTGCTCGGGGATGGTGGCTACACCTTC
CASSLLGDGGYTF
>once|TRBV5-6|TRBJ1-1|-
TGTGCCAGCAGCTGGAGGGGTCGGGGTGAAGCTTTCTTT
CASSWRGRGEAFF
>-|TRBV5-4|TRBJ2-7|-
TGTGCCAGCAGCTTTAACAGGGAAGCCTACGAGCAGTACTTC
CASSFNREAYEQYF
>-|TRBV7-8|TRBJ2-4|-
TGTGCCAGCAGCTTCGCCGGGACAGCCAAAAACATTCAGTACTTC
CASSFAGTAKNIQYF
>-|TRBV18|TRBJ2-7|TRBD1
TGTGCCAGCTCACCAACCGGGACAGGGGGCTCCTACGAGCAGTACTTC
CASSPTGTGGSYEQYF
>once|TRBV5-4|TRBJ2-7|-
TGTGCCAGCAGCTTGGTTCAGGGCTCCTACGAGCAGTACTTC
CASSLVQGSYEQYF
>-|TRBV6-5|TRBJ2-7|-
TGTGCCAGCAGTTATCCTATCACAGGGACGTCCTTCGAGCAGTACTTC
CASSYPITGTSFEQYF
>-|TRBV10-3|TRBJ1-1|-
TGTGCCATCAGGGAATGGGGGGGAAACACTGAAGCTTTCTTT
CAIREWGGNTEAFF
>few|TRBV18|TRBJ2-7|TRBD1
TGTGCCAGCTCACGCCGACAGGGGTACGAGCAGTACTTC
CASSRRQGYEQYF
>-|TRBV6-5|TRBJ1-5|-
TGTGCCAGCAGCTCCGCAGGGAGGGGCAATCAGCCCCAGCATTTT
CASSSAGRGNQPQHF
>-|TRBV5-1|TRBJ2-3|TRBD2
TGCGCCAGCAGCTTGGGAGTGGCGGGAGGGTACACAGATACGCAGTATTTT
CASSLGVAGGYTDTQYF
>-|TRBV19|TRBJ2-7|TRBD2
TGTGCCAGTAGTATAGCGGGAGGGGGTGGCGAGCAGTACTTC
CASSIAGGGGEQYF
>-|TRBV11-2|TRBJ1-2|-
TGTGCCAGCAGCTTAGATTCCATCCGACAGGTACATGGCTACACCTTC
CASSLDSIRQVHGYTF
>-|TRBV18|TRBJ2-1|TRBD2
TGTGCCAGCTCACTACCGACTAGCGGGGGACCTTACAATGAGCAGTTCTTC
CASSLPTSGGPYNEQFF
>once|TRBV4-1|TRBJ2-2|-
TGCGCCAGCAGCCAAGGCCTAGCGAGATCGAACACCGGGGAGCTGTTTTTT
CASSQGLARSNTGELFF
>-|TRBV19|TRBJ1-1|-
TGTGCCAGTAGTCTGGAAGGGAGGGCTTCGGCTTTCTTT
CASSLEGRASAFF
>-|TRBV6-5|TRBJ2-1|TRBD1
TGTGCCAGCAGTTATAGGAGACAGGGGCTCCATGAGCAGTTCTTC
CASSYRRQGLHEQFF
>-|TRBV5-6|TRBJ2-7|TRBD1
TGTGCCAGCAGCGCTCGTAGGTGGGACAGGGGACGATTTGCCTACGAGCAGTACTTC
CASSARRWDRGRFAYEQYF
>once|TRBV2|TRBJ2-3|-
TGTGCCAGCAGTCGGGACTCAAGCACAGATACGCAGTATTTT
CASSRDSSTDTQYF
>-|TRBV30|TRBJ1-1|-
TGTGCCTGGAGCTCAGGGACGCGGGCTTTCTTT
CAWSSGTRAFF
>-|TRBV3-1/TRBV3-2|TRBJ2-7|-
TGTGCCAGCAGCCAACGGCAGGCCGCAAGCTACGAGCAGTACTTC
CASSQRQAASYEQYF
>-|TRBV3-1/TRBV3-2|TRBJ2-3|TRBD1
TGTGCCAGCAGCCAAGATTTAAGGGGGCCGTTGAACACAGATACGCAGTATTTT
CASSQDLRGPLNTDTQYF
>-|TRBV5-8|TRBJ1-4|-
TGTGCCAGCAGCTTGATCCCCAATGAAAAACTGTTTTTT
CASSLIPNEKLFF
>-|TRBV7-8|TRBJ1-1|-
TGTGCCAGCAGCTTAGGGACAAAGAACACTGAAGCTTTCTTT
CASSLGTKNTEAFF
>-|TRBV10-3|TRBJ2-3|TRBD2
TGTGCCATCCGACTAGCGGGGGGATCAGATACGCAGTATTTT
CAIRLAGGSDTQYF
>-|TRBV10-2|TRBJ1-2|TRBD1
TGCGCCAGCAGAGAGACAGGGGGAATTGCTAACTATGGCTACACCTTC
CASRETGGIANYGYTF
>-|TRBV18|TRBJ2-7|-
TGTGCCAGCTCACCACCATCCAGAAACGCTTACGAGCAGTACTTC
CASSPPSRNAYEQYF
>-|TRBV7-2|TRBJ1-4|TRBD1
TGTGCCAGCAGCGATACAGGGGGTGGGGAAAAACTGTTTTTT
CASSDTGGGEKLFF
>once|TRBV3-1/TRBV3-2|TRBJ1-1|-
TGTGCCAGCAGCCAAGATCCGAACACTGAAGCTTTCTTT
CASSQDPNTEAFF
>-|TRBV24-1|TRBJ2-3|TRBD2
TGTGCCACCCAAAGGCGGGAGGGCACAGATACGCAGTATTTT
CATQRREGTDTQYF
>few|TRBV28|TRBJ1-2|-
TGTGCCAGCAGTTTCGGACGGACAAACTATGGCTACACCTTC
CASSFGRTNYGYTF
>-|TRBV6-5|TRBJ1-1|TRBD1
TGTGCCAGCAGTCACGGACAGGGGGCTACTGAAGCTTTCTTT
CASSHGQGATEAFF
>once|TRBV29-1|TRBJ2-6|-
TGCAGCGTTTTCGACCGAGGGACAAGAGACGCTGGGGCCAACGTCCTGACTTTC
CSVFDRGTRDAGANVLTF
>-|TRBV29-1|TRBJ1-2|-
TGCAGCGTTGAAGGGGGGGGATATGGCTACACCTTC
CSVEGGGYGYTF
>-|TRBV19|TRBJ1-5|TRBD1
TGTGCCAGTAGTTCCTCGACAGGGGGCAATCAGCCCCAGCATTTT
CASSSSTGGNQPQHF
>-|TRBV5-6|TRBJ2-7|TRBD2
TGTGCCAGCAGCTTCCAAGGGCTAGCGGGAGACGAGCAGTACTTC
CASSFQGLAGDEQYF